Shown below are 25 T cell receptor beta chains from a single sample sequenced in a study of liver allograft versus peripheral blood T cells. Study-wide background: What was compared were the T cell receptor repertoires in transplanted livers and those in the peripheral blood of recipients.

TCRdb fed the reads into MiXCR, producing one record per CDR3 protein. The sample lists 6,000 or so distinct CDR3 sequences, roughly a sixth occurring once. These receptors were collected from a human patient who had a liver transplant. The graft donor may be the source of some T cells.

With respect to this clonotype: A much larger clone lies one base from this, so it may be a read error. This chain links TRBV28 with TRBJ1-5; possibly TRBD1 for D (6 bases). This CDR3 comprises 13 residues. Germline CDR1 MDHEN, CDR2 SYDVKM. CDR3 sequence (DNA): TGTGCCAGCAGCGGAGAAGGGGGGCAGCCCGAGCATTTT. Amino acid sequence: CASSGEGGQPEHF.

In its sample, this clonotype is medium-sized. The chain recombines TRBV18 with TRBJ2-1, with 7 bases identical to TRBD1. Germline assignment: CDR1 KGHSH and CDR2 LQKENI. Trimming took 3 bases from V and 7 from J; bases not matched to a gene: 9. The CDR3 runs 15 residues. The CDR3 protein is CASSPDRFGSNEQFF. CDR3 DNA sequence: TGTGCCAGCTCACCGGACAGGTTCGGTTCGAATGAGCAGTTCTTC.

This clonotype is classed as medium-sized (0.01 to 0.1%). The chain combines TRBV15 with TRBJ1-4; 8 bases match TRBD1. The CDR3 is 13 residues long. The V gene end was trimmed by 1 base and the J gene end by 14 bases; junction bases not matched to a gene: 6. Germline V gene data show CDR1 as LNHNV and CDR2 as YYDKDF (reference sequence). CDR3 sequence reads: CATSRATGGRLFF. The CDR3 region has the DNA TGTGCCACCAGCAGAGCTACAGGGGGACGGCTGTTTTTT. Full variable domain (outside the CDR3, taken from reference TRBV15 and TRBJ1-4): DAMVIQNPRYQVTQFGKPVTLSCSQTLNHNVMYWYQQKSSQAPKLLFHYYDKDFNNEADTPDNFQSRRPNTSFCFLDIRSPGLGDTAMYLCATSRATGGRLFFGSGTQLSVL.

The table lists this clonotype with a count of one. A clone one base away is much larger, so this may be a read error. V usage is TRBV6-6 and J usage is TRBJ1-2; D possibly corresponds to TRBD1 (5 bases). Looked up from germline, CDR1 is MNHNY and CDR2 is SVGAGI (reference sequence). The CDR3 sequence is 15 residues long. The CDR3 reads CSSSYGGGGNYGYTF. Here the CDR3 DNA reads TGTTCCAGCAGTTACGGGGGAGGAGGTAACTATGGCTACACCTTC.

This clonotype has a count of ten or more. The gene calls are TRBV5-6 and TRBJ2-7, with 8 bases aligning to TRBD1. In germline, CDR1 is SGHDT, CDR2 YYEEEE. This CDR3 has 16 amino acids. The J segment lost 1 base and the V segment lost 3 bases, leaving 9 bases of the junction unmatched. The CDR3 loop is CASSWATTGVSYEQYF. In DNA, the CDR3 is TGTGCCAGCAGCTGGGCGACGACAGGGGTTTCCTACGAGCAGTACTTC.

This clonotype counts as medium-sized. This sequence joins TRBV6-2 or TRBV6-3 and TRBJ2-1, with TRBD2 matching 11 bases. The CDR3 is 17 residues long. Germline trimming cut 5 bases from V and 5 bases from J; bases unmatched to any gene: 11. The germline V gene encodes CDR1 MNHEY and CDR2 SVGEGT. CDR3 residues: CASSASPRLAGNNEQFF. The CDR3 nucleotides read TGTGCCAGCAGTGCCTCACCTCGACTAGCGGGAAACAATGAGCAGTTCTTC.

The chain links TRBV27 to TRBJ2-3; D remains ambiguous. The CDR3 runs to 13 residues. V lost 5 bases, J lost 0 bases, and 6 bases lay in between. CDR1 and CDR2 (germline): MNHEY, SMNVEV (reference sequence). CDR3 coding DNA: TGTGCCAGCAGTCCTCCGAGCACAGATACGCAGTATTTT. This translates into CASSPPSTDTQYF.

This clonotype is judged medium-sized. The V and J genes are TRBV19 and TRBJ2-2; D is unclear. V dropped 10 bases and J dropped 1 base, with 10 bases sitting between them. CDR1 LNHDA and CDR2 SQIVND come from the germline V gene (reference sequence). The CDR3 runs to 13 residues. Here the CDR3 DNA reads TGTGCCACCACCCACGGGAACACCGGGGAGCTGTTTTTT. Translation gives CATTHGNTGELFF.

By sample share, this clonotype is medium-sized (0.01 to 0.1%). The chain has TRBV15 and TRBJ2-3; 12 bases are shared with TRBD2. The germline V gene has CDR1 LNHNV and CDR2 YYDKDF (reference sequence). CDR3 length equals 16 residues. The J segment lost 3 bases and the V segment lost 5 bases, leaving 6 bases of the junction unmatched. The CDR3 spells CATSSRLAGVTDTQYF. The CDR3, as DNA: TGTGCCACCAGCTCGAGACTAGCGGGAGTAACAGATACGCAGTATTTT.

V and J are TRBV20-1 and TRBJ2-1; D gene unclear. V was clipped by 6 bases and J by 0 bases, with 12 bases between them. This CDR3 region has 14 residues. Germline CDR1 DFQATT, CDR2 SNEGSKA (reference sequence). The CDR3 reads CSASTWDSYNEQFF. CDR3 coding DNA: TGCAGTGCCAGTACTTGGGACTCCTACAATGAGCAGTTCTTC.

Many counts were recorded for this clonotype. This chain connects TRBV10-3 to TRBJ2-1, with a tentative D call TRBD2 (6 bases). Germline lookup yields CDR1 ENHRY and CDR2 SYGVKD. V was pared by 6 bases and J by 9 bases, with 12 bases between. This CDR3 is built from 12 residues. CDR3 region: CAISDTEGEQFF. DNA of the CDR3: TGTGCCATCAGCGACACGGAGGGTGAGCAGTTCTTC.

The sample holds many counts of this clonotype. This chain links TRBV6-5 with TRBJ1-1; 7 positions agree with TRBD1. The length of the CDR3 is 15 residues. Trimming removed 2 bases from V and 1 base from J; junction bases left unmatched: 4. In germline, CDR1 is MNHEY, CDR2 SVGAGI. CDR3 protein: CASSYGGQPNTEAFF. CDR3 in DNA: TGTGCCAGCAGTTACGGGGGACAGCCGAACACTGAAGCTTTCTTT.

By its share, this clonotype is medium-sized. The chain joins TRBV28 to TRBJ2-4; 8 nucleotides align to TRBD1. The V gene's germline CDR1 is MDHEN and CDR2 SYDVKM. With 6 bases clipped from V and 12 bases from J, the junction kept 13 bases outside the gene matches. The CDR3 spans 14 residues. CDR3 residues: CASRGTGRKLTQYF. The CDR3 region has the DNA TGTGCCAGCAGGGGGACAGGTCGAAAACTGACTCAGTACTTC.

Ten or more counts support this clonotype. The CDR3 is CATSPGQVNQPQHF. DNA for the CDR3: TGTGCCACCAGTCCGGGACAGGTCAATCAGCCCCAGCATTTT. The rearrangement joins TRBV24-1 to TRBJ1-5, with 8 bases fitting TRBD1. CDR3 length equals 14 residues. V shed 6 bases and J 3 bases; nucleotides not matched to a gene: 3. Germline CDR1 and CDR2: KGHDR and SFDVKD.

This clonotype came up once. The genes are TRBV28 and TRBJ2-7; D gene ambiguous. The CDR3 is made up of 12 amino acids. Germline values: CDR1 MDHEN, CDR2 SYDVKM. The V gene lost 3 bases and the J gene lost 3 bases, with 6 bases spanning the gap. The CDR3 spells CASSLLHYEQYF. The CDR3 DNA sequence: TGTGCCAGCAGTTTGTTGCACTACGAGCAGTACTTC.

This clonotype showed up just a few times. The chain is built from TRBV2 and TRBJ2-2, with 8 bases aligning to TRBD2. CDR1 and CDR2 from the germline V gene are SNHLY and FYNNEI. The CDR3 loop spans 13 amino acids. Losses at the gene ends were 11 bases for V and 4 bases for J; bases not matched to a gene: 6. As DNA, the CDR3 is TGTGCCGGTAGAGCGGGAGTCACCGGGGAGCTGTTTTTT. Translated: CAGRAGVTGELFF.

This clonotype was seen more than once but under ten times. This sequence joins TRBV6-5 and TRBJ2-1; 7 nucleotides align to TRBD1. Germline V gives CDR1 MNHEY, CDR2 SVGAGI. The junction had 6 bases not matched to a gene; V was cut back by 0 bases and J by 7 bases. The CDR3 covers 15 residues. Written as DNA, the CDR3 is TGTGCCAGCAGTTACTCAGAGGGGGCTTATAATGAGCAGTTCTTC. It yields the protein CASSYSEGAYNEQFF.

This clonotype was found many times. One end of the junction fails to match germline, which may point to a read error. V and J are TRBV6-6 and TRBJ2-2, with 9 bases that match TRBD2. There are 18 residues in the CDR3. Germline V lookup: CDR1 MNHNY, CDR2 SVGAGI (reference sequence). DNA of the CDR3: TGTGCCAGCAGTTACTGGTTCTCCGGACTAGCGAACGCCGGGGAGCTGTTTTTT. This gives the protein CASSYWFSGLANAGELFF.

In regard to this clonotype: A read error likely explains this, since a far larger clone differs by one base. V gene TRBV6-2 or TRBV6-3 combines with J gene TRBJ2-2; the D gene is possibly TRBD2 (5 bases). This CDR3 has 12 amino acids. Germline values: CDR1 MNHEY, CDR2 SVGEGT. Here the CDR3 reads CASGPFTGELSF. DNA for the CDR3: TGTGCCAGCGGTCCCTTCACCGGGGAGCTGTCTTTT.

The V and J genes are TRBV12-3 or TRBV12-4 and TRBJ1-1; D not resolved. V lost 3 bases and J lost 1, with 6 bases in between. This CDR3 spans 13 amino acids. In nucleotides, the CDR3 is TGTGCCAGCAGTTTTTTTTCGAACACTGAAGCTTTCTTT. Its translation is CASSFFSNTEAFF.

This clonotype was picked up a small number of times. J is TRBJ1-6 and V is TRBV16, with 8 bases identical to TRBD1. In germline, CDR1 is KGHSY, CDR2 FQNENV. The J segment lost 8 bases and the V segment lost 4 bases, leaving 7 bases of the junction unmatched. The CDR3 is 15 amino acids. In DNA form, the CDR3 reads TGTGCCAGCAGCCCGCGGACAGGGTTTGATTCACCCCTCCACTTT. Protein product: CASSPRTGFDSPLHF.

The chain carries TRBV10-2 and TRBJ1-2; TRBD1 aligns across 8 bases. The CDR3 extends over 15 amino acids. V was pared by 0 bases and J by 3 bases, with 3 bases of the junction left unmatched. CDR1 is WSHSY, CDR2 SAAADI, per germline. Written as DNA, the CDR3 is TGCGCCAGCAGTGAGTCGCCAGGGGGCGACTATGGCTACACCTTC. It translates to CASSESPGGDYGYTF.

By sample share, this clonotype is medium-sized (0.01 to 0.1%). The chain couples TRBV24-1 to TRBJ2-2; the match to TRBD2 covers 7 bases. CDR3 length equals 16 residues. The J segment lost 0 bases and the V segment lost 9 bases, leaving 9 bases of the junction unmatched. Germline values: CDR1 KGHDR, CDR2 SFDVKD. The CDR3 DNA reads TGTGCCACCGAAGCGGGAACCCCCGCGAACACCGGGGAGCTGTTTTTT. Protein sequence: CATEAGTPANTGELFF.

Many counts were recorded for this clonotype. Here the CDR3 DNA reads TGTGCCAGCAGCGCCGGGAGGGAGCAGTACTTC. It encodes CASSAGREQYF. The chain combines TRBV9 with TRBJ2-7, with 7 bases matching TRBD2. Losses at the gene ends were 3 bases for V and 7 bases for J; bases not matched to a gene: 1. Germline V gene lookup returns CDR1 SGDLS and CDR2 YYNGEE. The CDR3 spans 11 residues.

This clonotype showed up many times. V is TRBV5-6 and J is TRBJ2-5; 7 bases line up with TRBD2. The V gene end was trimmed by 4 bases and the J gene end by 5 bases; junction bases not matched to a gene: 14. Germline loops: CDR1 SGHDT, CDR2 YYEEEE. The CDR3 is made up of 16 amino acids. CDR3 sequence reads: CASSESLDHGGETQYF. The CDR3 DNA follows: TGTGCCAGCAGCGAGTCCCTTGACCACGGGGGGGAGACCCAGTACTTC.